One TCR beta chain is described in this entry. Its antigen is unknown. The junction had 3 bases not matched to a gene; V was cut back by 0 bases and J by 4 bases. CDR3 length: 14 amino acids. The germline gives CDR1 SGHRS, CDR2 YFSETQ. TCRdb's copy holds only in-frame clones and misses some; the assay was immunoSEQ multiplex PCR. The sample has 80,000 or so clones, over 85% seen once. The data originate from a study of OX40 agonist ivuxolimab in advanced cancers. Study at large: Ivuxolimab, which patients received intravenously every 2 weeks, was dosed at 0.01 to 10 mg/kg. Earlier treatment with anti-PD-1, anti-PD-L1 or anti-CTLA-4 was permitted, and about 40% had received some.

Findings and caveats of the study: No antigen was identified for the clonally expanded peripheral T cells.

The sequencing here drew on CD4+ or CD8+ T cells sorted from blood, taken in a trial of the OX40 agonist ivuxolimab. The chain has TRBV5-1 and TRBJ2-5; the match to TRBD2 covers 7 bases. The clonotype comes from an adult with an advanced solid tumor such as melanoma, head and neck, liver or kidney cancer. The CDR3 nucleotides are TGCGCCAGCAGCTTGGGCGGGGGAGCAGAGACCCAGTACTTC. Its translation: CASSLGGGAETQYF.